This T cell receptor beta chain was recovered during a study of Graves' ophthalmopathy and Graves' hyperthyroidism. The wider study: Pretreatment peripheral blood was obtained at initial diagnosis.

Germline V gene data show CDR1 as DFQATT and CDR2 as SNEGSKA (reference sequence). CDR3 size: 13 residues. Trimming took off 6 bases at V and 9 bases at J, with 15 bases between the two ends. The authors amplified TCR beta CDR3 regions, and they did so from RNA transcripts for repertoire sequencing. HTBI primers primed a first-round RT-PCR, and a second-round multiplex PCR followed. From the multiplex PCR reads, TCRdb called clonotypes with MiXCR, one entry per CDR3 protein. The data contain fewer than 400,000 distinct CDR3 sequences, 15% to 20% of them singletons. The authors diagnosed from clinical symptoms, serum thyroxine, TRAb, thyroid ultrasound and orbital computed tomography.

The TCR sequence derives from a woman in her late teens or twenties with Graves' ophthalmopathy. The chain has TRBV20-1 and TRBJ1-6; D is undetermined. Sequencing was carried out using peripheral blood. CDR3 residues: CSAVVNLASPLHF. CDR3 coding DNA: TGCAGTGCCGTAGTTAACCTTGCTTCACCCCTCCACTTT.